The 19 T cell receptor beta chains presented below share a single source sample, sequenced in a study of T cell repertoires in cytomegalovirus infection. TCRdb reprocessed the reads with MiXCR, giving one entry per CDR3 protein. This table has over 200,000 distinct CDR3 sequences, 12% to 15% appearing once. Sequencing was performed on PBMCs. These receptors came from a human donor in good health (CMV status not recorded). Some clones in this sample may be carry-over from other donors' samples.

This clonotype occurred a few times. The rearrangement joins TRBV18 to TRBJ2-7; D unresolved. The CDR3 loop spans 15 amino acids. CDR1 and CDR2 from the germline V gene are KGHSH and LQKENI. Trimming took 6 bases from V and 1 from J, leaving 16 bases between them. This CDR3 reads CASSFFPGRSYEQYF. CDR3 nucleotide sequence: TGTGCCAGCTCTTTCTTCCCGGGCCGATCCTACGAGCAGTACTTC.

This sequence joins TRBV14 and TRBJ2-1; D could derive from TRBD1 or TRBD2 (5 bases each). Trimming stripped 3 bases from V and 10 bases from J, with 19 bases between. Germline V gives CDR1 SGHDN, CDR2 FVKESK. The CDR3 contains 15 residues. The CDR3 sequence: CASSHRDIGANEQFF. The CDR3 nucleotides are TGTGCCAGCAGCCACCGTGACATCGGGGCTAACGAGCAGTTCTTC.

This sequence joins TRBV20-1 and TRBJ2-5; D might be TRBD1 (5 bases). Germline CDR1 is DFQATT and CDR2 is SNEGSKA (reference sequence). The CDR3 is 12 residues long. Trimming cost V 1 base and J 5 bases, with 8 bases left between them. CDR3 amino acids: CSARGPGETQYF. DNA for the CDR3: TGCAGTGCTAGAGGTCCAGGGGAGACCCAGTACTTC.

The J gene is TRBJ2-1, the V gene TRBV2; 9 bases line up with TRBD2. There are 15 residues in the CDR3. The germline gives CDR1 SNHLY, CDR2 FYNNEI. The trim removed 6 bases at V and 3 bases at J, leaving 6 bases unmatched. The DNA for the CDR3 is TGTGCCAGCAGGGTTAGCGGGGGCCGCTACAATGAGCAGTTCTTC. Translating gives CASRVSGGRYNEQFF.

In regard to this clonotype: This may stem from a read error, because a much larger clone lies one nucleotide away. The missing conserved phenylalanine or tryptophan at the end of this CDR3 makes a read error likely. CDR3 loop: CASSLIVGPPPYEQYC. In DNA, the CDR3 is TGTGCCAGCAGTTTAATCGTCGGACCCCCCCCCTACGAGCAGTACTGC. The rearrangement joins TRBV12-3 or TRBV12-4 to TRBJ2-7; no definite D call. CDR3 size: 16 residues. The V end lost 2 bases, the J end lost 2 bases, and 16 bases lay between the germline ends.

This clonotype was found a few times. The chain uses TRBV19 and TRBJ1-1; the D gene is possibly TRBD1 (6 bases). Germline-derived CDR1 and CDR2 are LNHDA and SQIVND (reference sequence). The CDR3 has 14 amino acids. V shed 6 bases and J shed 1 base, with 12 bases lying between them. In DNA, the CDR3 is TGTGCCAGTAGGGGGACACAGGAGAACACTGAAGCTTTCTTT. It specifies CASRGTQENTEAFF.

This clonotype was seen a few times. The J gene is TRBJ2-5, the V gene TRBV14, with TRBD1 matching over 8 bases. This CDR3 region has 17 residues. With V trimmed by 2 bases and J by 0 bases, 8 bases remained unmatched. The V gene's germline CDR1 is SGHDN and CDR2 FVKESK. The CDR3 sequence is CASSQYRDRQYQETQYF. The CDR3, as DNA: TGTGCCAGCAGCCAATACCGGGACAGGCAGTACCAAGAGACCCAGTACTTC. The full variable domain, with the rest looked up from reference TRBV14 and TRBJ2-5, is EAGVTQFPSHSVIEKGQTVTLRCDPISGHDNLYWYRRVMGKEIKFLLHFVKESKQDESGMPNNRFLAERTGGTYSTLKVQPAELEDSGVYFCASSQYRDRQYQETQYFGPGTRLLVL.

The V and J genes are TRBV28 and TRBJ1-3; D is ambiguous. Deletions cut 7 bases from V and 4 bases from J, with 8 bases between. The germline gives CDR1 MDHEN, CDR2 SYDVKM. This CDR3 has 12 amino acids. This chain's CDR3 is CASKGAGNTIYF. CDR3 bases: TGTGCCAGCAAGGGTGCCGGAAACACCATATATTTT.

As to this clonotype: A much larger clone sits a single nucleotide away, making a read error possible. The V gene is TRBV7-2, the J gene TRBJ2-1, with TRBD2 identical over 8 bases. In germline, CDR1 is SGHTA, CDR2 FQGNSA. The CDR3 is 19 residues long. The CDR3 DNA is TGTGCCAGCAGAAAGCGGGAGCAGAGAGAAAAAAGCTCCTACACTGAGCAGTTCTTC. This sequence encodes CASRKREQREKSSYTEQFF.

This clonotype was counted a few times. The chain is built from TRBV6-2 or TRBV6-3 and TRBJ1-1, with 8 bases identical to TRBD1. The CDR3 is 15 residues long. CDR1 is MNHEY, CDR2 SVGEGT, per germline. V was clipped by 4 bases and J by 4 bases; unmatched bases: 8. The CDR3 region is CASSFADRAGTEAFF. In DNA, the CDR3 is TGTGCCAGCAGTTTCGCGGACAGGGCAGGCACTGAAGCTTTCTTT.

The chain uses TRBV28 and TRBJ1-2; 12 bases line up with TRBD1. V lost 2 bases and J lost 7; bases outside the gene matches: 5. This CDR3 has 15 residues. Germline CDR1 and CDR2: MDHEN and SYDVKM. This CDR3 is CASSLTGTGGFGYTF. The CDR3 nucleotides read TGTGCCAGCAGTTTAACTGGGACAGGGGGCTTTGGCTACACCTTC.

This clonotype was seen only a few times. In DNA, the CDR3 is TGTGCCAGCAGTTCCCTTAATCGAGGCTACACCTTC. This gives the protein CASSSLNRGYTF. This rearrangement joins TRBV28 to TRBJ1-2, with D unclear. The CDR3 is made up of 12 amino acids. Germline V CDR1 and CDR2: MDHEN, SYDVKM. V dropped 4 bases and J dropped 8 bases, with 11 bases sitting between them.

There are a few counts of this clonotype. The CDR3 nucleotides are TGTGCCAGCAGCCCGACGGTAACCATAAACTACGAGCAGTACTTC. Translated, it gives CASSPTVTINYEQYF. The chain employs TRBV7-9 and TRBJ2-7; D is uncertain. This CDR3 spans 15 amino acids. V was trimmed by 5 bases and J by 3 bases, leaving 17 bases between them. The germline CDR1 and CDR2 sequences are SEHNR and FQNEAQ (reference sequence).

This clonotype showed up many times. The chain has TRBV12-3 or TRBV12-4 and TRBJ2-2; 7 bases match TRBD1. CDR3 length: 19 amino acids. V was clipped by 6 bases and J by 4 bases; unmatched bases: 20. The CDR3 loop is CASRTSKRQGKKSTGELFF. CDR3 sequence (DNA): TGTGCCAGCAGAACCAGCAAGCGACAGGGAAAGAAGAGCACCGGGGAGCTGTTTTTT.

This clonotype was counted many times. This chain uses TRBV7-6 with TRBJ2-1, with 7 nucleotides matching TRBD1. After removal of 0 bases from V and 3 bases from J, the junction contained 8 bases not matched to a gene. The germline gives CDR1 SGHVS, CDR2 FNYEAQ. The CDR3 is made up of 17 amino acids. CDR3 nucleotide sequence: TGTGCCAGCAGCTTAGCTGTGAGGGGGCCAAGCTACAATGAGCAGTTCTTC. Protein sequence: CASSLAVRGPSYNEQFF.

The chain combines TRBV15 with TRBJ2-7; D remains unclear. This CDR3 has 15 residues. Germline CDR1 LNHNV, CDR2 YYDKDF (reference sequence). Trimming removed 0 bases from V and 5 bases from J, with 14 bases in between. CDR3 region: CATSRDQRTSHEQYF. The CDR3, as DNA: TGTGCCACCAGCAGAGATCAAAGGACCAGCCACGAGCAGTACTTC.

V gene TRBV2 combines with J gene TRBJ2-7; the match to TRBD2 covers 14 bases. V gave up 6 bases and J gave up 3 bases; unmatched junction bases: 4. CDR1 SNHLY and CDR2 FYNNEI come from the germline V gene. This CDR3 has 15 amino acids. The CDR3 bases are TGTGCCAGCAGGATGGGACTAGCGGGAGTCTACGAGCAGTACTTC. Protein product: CASRMGLAGVYEQYF.

V and J are TRBV20-1 and TRBJ1-2; TRBD1 is a possible D gene (5 bases). The CDR3 contains 14 residues. V was shortened by 1 base and J by 0 bases, with 9 bases between the two germline ends. Germline values: CDR1 DFQATT, CDR2 SNEGSKA (reference sequence). Written as DNA, the CDR3 is TGCAGTGCTAGAGGACGGGACCCTAACTATGGCTACACCTTC. Translated, it gives CSARGRDPNYGYTF.

This clonotype came up many times. V usage is TRBV6-2 or TRBV6-3 and J usage is TRBJ2-7; D ambiguous. Trimming took 5 bases from V and 3 from J, leaving 8 bases between them. The CDR3 extends over 12 amino acids. Looked up from germline, CDR1 is MNHEY and CDR2 is SVGEGT. DNA for the CDR3: TGTGCCAGCAGTCTCGTCGTCTACGAGCAGTACTTC. This sequence encodes CASSLVVYEQYF.